Each of the 26 T cell receptor beta chains below was sequenced from the same sample in a study of early T cells in non-severe SARS-CoV-2 infection. Each CDR3 protein is one row after TCRdb ran MiXCR on the 5' RACE reads. The sample holds roughly 63,000 distinct CDR3 sequences; roughly 12% are singletons and the top ten take around 3.5%. Sequencing was carried out using whole blood. These receptors were taken from an adult who was a healthcare worker with PCR-confirmed SARS-CoV-2 infection or an uninfected control (not recorded which).

The sample holds a few counts of this clonotype. The V gene is TRBV28, the J gene TRBJ2-1, with 10 bases lining up with TRBD2. Per germline, CDR1 MDHEN and CDR2 SYDVKM. J lost 6 bases, V lost 1 base, and 6 bases had no gene match. There are 16 residues in the CDR3. DNA of the CDR3: TGTGCCAGCAGTTTATTAAGCGGGAGGGACGGCAATGAGCAGTTCTTC. This gives the protein CASSLLSGRDGNEQFF.

The rearrangement joins TRBV4-1 to TRBJ1-5; D gene uncertain. The V gene lost 0 bases and the J gene lost 0 bases, with 6 bases spanning the gap. The CDR3 loop spans 15 amino acids. Germline loops: CDR1 MGHRA, CDR2 YSYEKL. The CDR3 nucleotides are TGCGCCAGCAGCCAAGATTTGGATAGCAATCAGCCCCAGCATTTT. Translating gives CASSQDLDSNQPQHF.

This chain connects TRBV10-3 to TRBJ1-1; 8 nucleotides agree with TRBD1. This CDR3 has 16 residues. Trimming cost V 3 bases and J 1 base; bases outside gene matches: 7. Germline-derived CDR1 and CDR2 are ENHRY and SYGVKD. CDR3 sequence: CAISEAGDRQNTEAFF. CDR3 in DNA: TGTGCCATCAGTGAAGCGGGGGACAGGCAGAACACTGAAGCTTTCTTT.

The chain links TRBV6-5 to TRBJ1-1; D not resolved. The CDR3 loop spans 11 amino acids. Germline CDR1 reads MNHEY; CDR2 reads SVGAGI. With 11 bases removed from V and 6 bases from J, the gap between germline ends came to 13 bases. The CDR3 loop reads CASSVGAEAFF. CDR3 coding DNA: TGTGCCTCCTCGGTCGGCGCTGAAGCTTTCTTT.

This clonotype was recorded once. This chain links TRBV29-1 with TRBJ1-1; D call uncertain. CDR1 is SQVTM, CDR2 ANQGSEA, per germline. V was clipped by 4 bases and J by 5 bases, with 5 bases between them. The CDR3 sequence is 10 residues long. CDR3 sequence (DNA): TGCAGCGTTGCAAGGACTGAAGCTTTCTTT. This sequence encodes CSVARTEAFF.

Here the CDR3 reads CASSLGRAGELFF. In DNA form, the CDR3 reads TGCGCCAGCAGCTTAGGTCGGGCCGGGGAGCTGTTTTTT. The genes are TRBV5-1 and TRBJ2-2; D ambiguous. The CDR3 extends over 13 amino acids. The ends were cut back, 2 bases at V and 6 bases at J, with 8 bases in the middle. CDR1 is SGHRS, CDR2 YFSETQ, per germline.

In this sample, this clonotype turned up a few times. A read error may account for a junction end that differs from germline. The V gene is TRBV28, the J gene TRBJ2-7; TRBD1 matches at 9 bases. The length of the CDR3 is 11 residues. In germline, CDR1 is MDHEN, CDR2 SYDVKM. The CDR3 loop is CASSQRGTGLF. DNA of the CDR3: TGTGCCAGCAGTCAACGCGGGACAGGGTTGTTC.

This clonotype was detected ten times or more. The gene calls are TRBV7-2 and TRBJ2-7; no definite D call. CDR3 length: 14 amino acids. Germline loops: CDR1 SGHTA, CDR2 FQGNSA. The V and J ends lost 1 base and 0 bases respectively, with 7 bases between them. CDR3 residues: CASSLGPSSYEQYF. The CDR3 DNA is TGTGCCAGCAGCTTAGGGCCCTCCTCCTACGAGCAGTACTTC.

This clonotype was counted only a few times. The J gene is TRBJ2-1, the V gene TRBV20-1; no definite D call. With 4 bases removed from V and 8 bases from J, the gap between germline ends came to 3 bases. This CDR3 comprises 9 residues. CDR1 is DFQATT and CDR2 is SNEGSKA in the germline V gene (reference sequence). The CDR3 coding sequence is TGCAGTGCTAAGGATGAGCAGTTCTTC. Amino acids: CSAKDEQFF.

There are many counts of this clonotype. This chain joins TRBV25-1 and TRBJ1-5; tentative D call: TRBD1 (6 bases). V lost 3 bases to trimming and J lost 5 bases, with 14 bases between them. The CDR3 runs to 15 residues. Germline V gene data show CDR1 as MGHDK and CDR2 as SYGVNS. CDR3 in amino acids: CASSEPGEADQPQHF. The CDR3 DNA is TGTGCCAGCAGTGAGCCAGGGGAGGCCGATCAGCCCCAGCATTTT.

This clonotype has at least ten counts. This sequence joins TRBV5-1 and TRBJ1-6; perhaps TRBD1 as D (5 bases). This CDR3 is built from 14 residues. The germline CDR1 and CDR2 sequences are SGHRS and YFSETQ. V lost 4 bases and J 7 bases, leaving 12 bases between the germline ends. The CDR3 here is CASSPGGSNSPLHF. CDR3 coding DNA: TGCGCCAGCAGCCCTGGGGGGTCAAATTCACCCCTCCACTTT.

This clonotype was counted a few times. CDR3 amino acids: CASSQDLVTGRTDTQYF. The CDR3 coding sequence is TGCGCCAGCAGCCAAGATCTGGTGACAGGCCGCACAGATACGCAGTATTTT. The chain recombines TRBV4-1 with TRBJ2-3, with D maybe TRBD1 (6 bases). V lost 0 bases and J 1 base, leaving 14 bases between the germline ends. Looked up from germline, CDR1 is MGHRA and CDR2 is YSYEKL. The CDR3 is 17 amino acids.

This clonotype appeared a few times. The chain has TRBV10-1 and TRBJ1-1; TRBD1 matches 7 bases. Germline V gene sequence: CDR1 WNHNN, CDR2 SYGVQD (reference sequence). This CDR3 contains 13 residues. After removal of 6 bases from V and 1 base from J, the junction contained 2 bases not matched to a gene. The CDR3 DNA is TGCGCCAGCAGGGGACAGAGGAACACTGAAGCTTTCTTT. It codes for CASRGQRNTEAFF.

At least ten counts were recorded for this clonotype. The rearrangement uses TRBV4-2 and TRBJ1-1; D not resolved. In germline, CDR1 is LGHNA, CDR2 YNFKEQ. The CDR3 runs 15 residues. With 2 bases removed from V and 4 bases from J, the gap between germline ends came to 14 bases. The CDR3 is CASSQYGSLGTEAFF. The CDR3 DNA reads as TGTGCCAGCAGCCAATATGGGAGCCTGGGCACTGAAGCTTTCTTT.

The table lists this clonotype with many counts. This chain links TRBV6-5 with TRBJ1-3; D is undetermined. Trimming pared 8 bases from V and 3 bases from J, leaving 20 bases between. Germline loops: CDR1 MNHEY, CDR2 SVGAGI. There are 16 residues in the CDR3. The CDR3 loop is CASSHSSRGSGNTIYF. For the CDR3, the DNA is TGTGCCAGCTCACACTCTTCACGGGGAAGTGGAAACACCATATATTTT.

The gene calls are TRBV29-1 and TRBJ2-3; D is unclear. This CDR3 contains 13 residues. The germline V and J ends were trimmed by 8 bases and 2 bases, with 14 bases remaining between them. The V gene's germline CDR1 is SQVTM and CDR2 ANQGSEA. This CDR3 reads CSSTRSPTDTQYF. DNA for the CDR3: TGCAGCTCCACCCGATCCCCCACAGATACGCAGTATTTT.

This clonotype was detected only a few times. This chain links TRBV7-9 with TRBJ2-6; 7 bases map to TRBD2. Germline V gene sequence: CDR1 SEHNR, CDR2 FQNEAQ (reference sequence). V lost 2 bases, J lost 0 bases, and 4 bases stayed unmatched. The CDR3 loop spans 17 amino acids. CDR3 sequence reads: CASSLTGGISGANVLTF. The CDR3 nucleotides read TGTGCCAGCAGCTTAACGGGAGGTATCTCTGGGGCCAACGTCCTGACTTTC.

The genes are TRBV28 and TRBJ2-5; the D is unclear. Deletions cut 2 bases from V and 2 bases from J, with 12 bases between. This CDR3 contains 15 residues. CDR1 and CDR2 from the germline V gene are MDHEN and SYDVKM. The CDR3 nucleotides read TGTGCCAGCAGTTTAAGCCCTGAGAGACAAGAGACCCAGTACTTC. It encodes CASSLSPERQETQYF.

This clonotype was counted a few times. The chain links TRBV10-3 to TRBJ2-1; D call uncertain. The V gene's germline CDR1 is ENHRY and CDR2 SYGVKD. V was cut by 4 bases and J by 12 bases, with 10 bases left in between. The CDR3 runs 11 residues. The CDR3 bases are TGTGCCATCAGTGCTTTTAGAGGGCAGTTCTTC. As protein: CAISAFRGQFF.

This clonotype has a count of ten or more. The J gene is TRBJ2-3, the V gene TRBV5-1, with 7 bases that match TRBD2. V trimming: 3 bases; J trimming: 5 bases; junction bases outside the gene matches: 9. Germline V gives CDR1 SGHRS, CDR2 YFSETQ. CDR3 length: 15 residues. This CDR3 is CASSSSGAGGDTQYF. For the CDR3, the DNA is TGCGCCAGCAGCTCCAGCGGGGCCGGGGGAGATACGCAGTATTTT.

The chain couples TRBV29-1 to TRBJ2-1, with 8 bases matching TRBD1. Trimming cost V 7 bases and J 8 bases; bases outside gene matches: 7. CDR3 length: 12 residues. Germline V lookup: CDR1 SQVTM, CDR2 ANQGSEA. The CDR3 spells CSGDGTGDEQFF. CDR3 bases: TGCAGCGGGGACGGGACAGGCGATGAGCAGTTCTTC.

This clonotype was picked up a small number of times. The V gene is TRBV20-1, the J gene TRBJ2-1, with 9 bases fitting TRBD2. The germline V gene encodes CDR1 DFQATT and CDR2 SNEGSKA (reference sequence). The CDR3 contains 16 residues. The ends lost 6 bases at V and 0 bases at J; junction bases unmatched: 9. The CDR3 loop reads CSAPPPSGISYNEQFF. The CDR3 DNA is TGCAGTGCCCCGCCCCCTAGCGGGATCTCCTACAATGAGCAGTTCTTC.

The rearrangement uses TRBV18 and TRBJ2-7; D may match TRBD1 or TRBD2 (5 bases each). Germline loops: CDR1 KGHSH, CDR2 LQKENI. Trimming took 4 bases from V and 7 from J, leaving 20 bases between them. The CDR3 is 15 amino acids. The CDR3 sequence is CASSHPGPGTLEQYF. The CDR3, as DNA: TGTGCCAGCTCACACCCCGGTCCGGGGACGTTAGAGCAGTACTTC.

This clonotype was detected ten times or more. The chain couples TRBV20-1 to TRBJ2-3; 12 bases align to TRBD2. CDR3 length: 17 residues. Trimming at V came to 1 base and at J to 2 bases, leaving 7 bases not matched to a gene. Germline V gives CDR1 DFQATT, CDR2 SNEGSKA (reference sequence). CDR3 protein: CSARVASGRADTDTQYF. The CDR3 bases are TGCAGTGCTAGAGTTGCTAGCGGGAGGGCCGACACAGATACGCAGTATTTT.

This clonotype has ten or more counts. The chain has TRBV20-1 and TRBJ1-5; D not certain. The CDR3 length is 14 residues. The V gene lost 6 bases and the J gene lost 2 bases, with 14 bases spanning the gap. Germline-derived CDR1 and CDR2 are DFQATT and SNEGSKA (reference sequence). CDR3 in amino acids: CSANPKVGNQPQHF. CDR3 DNA sequence: TGCAGTGCAAATCCGAAGGTCGGCAATCAGCCCCAGCATTTT.

CDR3 region: CASSLFQGNTGELFF. DNA of the CDR3: TGTGCCAGCAGCCTCTTCCAGGGGAACACCGGGGAGCTGTTTTTT. This chain links TRBV7-9 with TRBJ2-2; tentatively, D is TRBD1 (5 bases). CDR3 length: 15 amino acids. Germline loops: CDR1 SEHNR, CDR2 FQNEAQ (reference sequence). V lost 5 bases and J 1 base, leaving 11 bases between the germline ends. Using reference TRBV7-9 and TRBJ2-2 for the parts outside the CDR3, the full variable domain is DTGVSQNPRHKITKRGQNVTFRCDPISEHNRLYWYRQTLGQGPEFLTYFQNEAQLEKSRLLSDRFSAERPKGSFSTLEIQRTEQGDSAMYLCASSLFQGNTGELFFGEGSRLTVL.